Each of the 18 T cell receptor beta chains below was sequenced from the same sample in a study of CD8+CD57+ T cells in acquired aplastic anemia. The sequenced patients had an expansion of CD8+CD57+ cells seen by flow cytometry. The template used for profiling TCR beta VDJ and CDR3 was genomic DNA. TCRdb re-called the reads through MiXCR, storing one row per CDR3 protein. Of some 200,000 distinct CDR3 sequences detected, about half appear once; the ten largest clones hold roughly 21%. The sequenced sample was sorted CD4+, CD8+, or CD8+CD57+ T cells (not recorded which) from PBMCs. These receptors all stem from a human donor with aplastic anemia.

DNA of the CDR3: TGTGCCACCAGCAGATCGCGGGGGGACGGTCAGCCCCAGCATTTT. Protein: CATSRSRGDGQPQHF. The rearrangement uses TRBV15 and TRBJ1-5, with a tentative D call TRBD1 (5 bases). The germline V gene encodes CDR1 LNHNV and CDR2 YYDKDF (reference sequence). The CDR3 totals 15 residues. With 2 bases removed from V and 6 bases from J, the gap between germline ends came to 14 bases.

CDR3 in amino acids: CATKARGTDTQYF. The CDR3 DNA sequence: TGTGCCACCAAGGCAAGGGGGACAGATACGCAGTATTTT. This chain links TRBV15 with TRBJ2-3; TRBD1 is a possible D gene (6 bases). V lost 7 bases and J 3 bases, leaving 11 bases between the germline ends. CDR1 and CDR2 from the germline V gene are LNHNV and YYDKDF (reference sequence). This CDR3 region has 13 residues.

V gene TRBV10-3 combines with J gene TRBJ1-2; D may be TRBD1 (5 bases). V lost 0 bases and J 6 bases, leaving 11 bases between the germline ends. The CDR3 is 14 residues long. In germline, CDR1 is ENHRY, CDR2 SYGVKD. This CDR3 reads CAISESGRGDGYTF. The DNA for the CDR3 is TGTGCCATCAGTGAGTCGGGACGGGGGGATGGCTACACCTTC.

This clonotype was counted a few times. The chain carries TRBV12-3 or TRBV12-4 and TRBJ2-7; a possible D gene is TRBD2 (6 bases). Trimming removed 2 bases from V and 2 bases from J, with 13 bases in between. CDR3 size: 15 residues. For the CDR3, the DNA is TGTGCCAGCAGTTTACGGGCGGGGTGGACCTACGAGCAGTACTTC. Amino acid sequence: CASSLRAGWTYEQYF.

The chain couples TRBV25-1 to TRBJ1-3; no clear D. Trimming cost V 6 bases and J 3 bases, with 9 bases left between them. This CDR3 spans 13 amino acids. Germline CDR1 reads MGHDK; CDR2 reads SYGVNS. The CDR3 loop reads CASRSQNGNTIYF. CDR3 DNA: TGTGCCAGCAGATCGCAGAATGGAAACACCATATATTTT.

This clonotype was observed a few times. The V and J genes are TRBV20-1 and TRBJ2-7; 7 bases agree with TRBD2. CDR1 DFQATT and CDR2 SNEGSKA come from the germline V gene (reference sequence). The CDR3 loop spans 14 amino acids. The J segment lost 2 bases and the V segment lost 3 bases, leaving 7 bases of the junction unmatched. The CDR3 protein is CSASSAGEAYEQYF. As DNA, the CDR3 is TGCAGTGCTAGTTCCGCGGGGGAAGCCTACGAGCAGTACTTC.

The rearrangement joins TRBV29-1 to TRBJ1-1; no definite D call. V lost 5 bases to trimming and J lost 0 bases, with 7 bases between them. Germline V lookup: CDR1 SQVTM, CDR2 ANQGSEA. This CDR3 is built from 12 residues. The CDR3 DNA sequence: TGCAGCGTTTGGTCAGTGAACACTGAAGCTTTCTTT. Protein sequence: CSVWSVNTEAFF. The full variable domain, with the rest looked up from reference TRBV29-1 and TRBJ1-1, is SAVISQKPSRDICQRGTSLTIQCQVDSQVTMMFWYRQQPGQSLTLIATANQGSEATYESGFVIDKFPISRPNLTFSTLTVSNMSPEDSSIYLCSVWSVNTEAFFGQGTRLTVV.

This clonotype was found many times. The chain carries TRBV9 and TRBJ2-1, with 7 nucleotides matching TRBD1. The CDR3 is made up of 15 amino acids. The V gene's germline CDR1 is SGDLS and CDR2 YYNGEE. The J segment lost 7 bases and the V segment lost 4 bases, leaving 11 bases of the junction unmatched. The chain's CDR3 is CASSQNRGRVNEQFF. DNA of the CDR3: TGTGCCAGCAGCCAAAACAGGGGACGGGTAAATGAGCAGTTCTTC.

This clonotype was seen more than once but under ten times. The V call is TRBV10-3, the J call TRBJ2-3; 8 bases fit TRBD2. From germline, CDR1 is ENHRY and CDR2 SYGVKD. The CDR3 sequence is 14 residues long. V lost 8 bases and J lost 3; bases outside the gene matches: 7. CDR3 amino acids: CAIGAGTRTDTQYF. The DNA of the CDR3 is TGTGCCATCGGCGCCGGGACTAGAACAGATACGCAGTATTTT.

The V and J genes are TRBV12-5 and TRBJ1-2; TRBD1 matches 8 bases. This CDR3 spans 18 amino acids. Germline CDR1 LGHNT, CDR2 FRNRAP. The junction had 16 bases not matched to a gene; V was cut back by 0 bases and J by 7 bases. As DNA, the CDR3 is TGTGCTAGTGGTTTGGTAGGTTGGGGCAGGGGGCGTTCGTCTGGCTACACCTTC. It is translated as CASGLVGWGRGRSSGYTF.

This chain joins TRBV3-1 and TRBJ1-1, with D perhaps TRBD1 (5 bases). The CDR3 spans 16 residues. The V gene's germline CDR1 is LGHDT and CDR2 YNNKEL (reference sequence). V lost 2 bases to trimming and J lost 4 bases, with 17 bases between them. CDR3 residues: CASSQNRRVGGTEAFF. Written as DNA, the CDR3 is TGTGCCAGCAGCCAAAACAGGAGAGTAGGTGGCACTGAAGCTTTCTTT.

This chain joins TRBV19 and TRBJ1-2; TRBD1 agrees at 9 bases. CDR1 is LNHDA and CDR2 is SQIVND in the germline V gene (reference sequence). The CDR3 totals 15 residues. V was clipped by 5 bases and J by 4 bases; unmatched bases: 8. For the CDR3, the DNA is TGTGCCAGTAGTCTTACAGGGGGCGTCGGCTATGGCTACACCTTC. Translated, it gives CASSLTGGVGYGYTF.

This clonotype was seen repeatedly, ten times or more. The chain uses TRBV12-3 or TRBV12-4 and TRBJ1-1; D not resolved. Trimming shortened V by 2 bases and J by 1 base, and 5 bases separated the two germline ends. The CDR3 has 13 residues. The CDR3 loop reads CASSLFRNTEAFF. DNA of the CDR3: TGTGCCAGCAGTTTATTCCGGAACACTGAAGCTTTCTTT.

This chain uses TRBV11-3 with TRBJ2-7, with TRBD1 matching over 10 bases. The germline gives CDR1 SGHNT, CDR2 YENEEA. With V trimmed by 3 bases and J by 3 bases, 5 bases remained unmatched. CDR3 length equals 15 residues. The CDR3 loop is CASSFAGTGDYEQYF. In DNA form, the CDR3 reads TGTGCCAGCAGCTTTGCCGGGACAGGGGACTACGAGCAGTACTTC.

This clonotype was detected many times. Here the CDR3 DNA reads TGTGCCAGCAGATCCCGCCGGGGGAGGGGATTGGGCTACACCTTC. It specifies CASRSRRGRGLGYTF. This chain connects TRBV6-5 to TRBJ1-2; perhaps TRBD1 as D (5 bases). Germline values: CDR1 MNHEY, CDR2 SVGAGI. CDR3 size: 15 residues. V was pared by 6 bases and J by 8 bases, with 22 bases between.

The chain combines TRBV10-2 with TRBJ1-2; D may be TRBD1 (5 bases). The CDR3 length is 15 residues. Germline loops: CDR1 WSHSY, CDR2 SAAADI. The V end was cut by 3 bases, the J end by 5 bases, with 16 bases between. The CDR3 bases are TGCGCCAGCAGTGATTCGCTGGGGCGGTCTTATGGCTACACCTTC. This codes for CASSDSLGRSYGYTF.

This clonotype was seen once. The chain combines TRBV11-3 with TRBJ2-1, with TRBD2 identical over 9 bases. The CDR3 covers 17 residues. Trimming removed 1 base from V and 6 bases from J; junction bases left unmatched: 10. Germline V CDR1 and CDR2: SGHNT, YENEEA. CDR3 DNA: TGTGCCAGCAGCTTAGGGTTGGTAGCGGGAGCCCCCAATGAGCAGTTCTTC. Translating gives CASSLGLVAGAPNEQFF.

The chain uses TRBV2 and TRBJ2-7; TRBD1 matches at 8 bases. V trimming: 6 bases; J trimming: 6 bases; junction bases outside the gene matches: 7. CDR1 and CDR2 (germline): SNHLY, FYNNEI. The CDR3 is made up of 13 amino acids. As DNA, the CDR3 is TGTGCCAGCAGGACAGGGGTATCTGCCGAGCAGTACTTC. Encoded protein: CASRTGVSAEQYF.